This T cell receptor (beta chain) was recovered during a study of cytomegalovirus exposure and HLA in healthy donors. Turning to the study itself: Earlier results showed roughly 120 million unique TCR beta sequences derived from 150 million to 200 million T cells.

A note on this clone: Its specificity is not known.

This PCR relied on a set of 60 Vbeta primers and 13 Jbeta primers. The protocol was immunoSEQ multiplex PCR, while the TCRdb copy is restricted to in-frame clones and leaves out a portion. The sample shows 150,000 to 200,000 clones, around two thirds of them seen only once. General observations from the study: Later genetic work tied a missense DCLRE1C variant to beta-chain V and J trimming. Sequencing artifact likely explains a cluster of highly shared sequence variants.

Donors were ostensibly healthy at sampling, although undocumented immune exposures were probable. There are 17 residues in the CDR3. Germline-derived CDR1 and CDR2 are LGHNT and FRNRAP. The V gene lost 0 bases and the J gene lost 3 bases, with 16 bases spanning the gap. The origin of this receptor is a man younger than 40 in good health and CMV-seropositive. The specimen sequenced was PBMCs. The rearrangement links TRBV12-5 to TRBJ2-3; D gene uncertain. CDR3 sequence (DNA): TGTGCTAGTGGTTTGGTTCCTCTAGTAGTTTTAACAGATACGCAGTATTTT. Protein: CASGLVPLVVLTDTQYF.